These 8 T cell receptor beta chains share one sample of origin, sequenced in a study of vaccination effects on CD4 cells after COVID-19. Antigen-specific CD4+ T cells were expanded with viral peptide pools in the ViraFEST assay before sequencing. Upon completion of around eleven days in culture, CD4+ T cells were isolated. Each person got two doses of an mRNA SARS-CoV-2 vaccine, BNT162b2 or mRNA-1273. Antigen specificity for these receptors is unknown. Libraries were prepared by immunoSEQ multiplex PCR; TCRdb keeps only in-frame clonotypes and omits some of them. The table has tens of thousands of clones, about 81% seen once; the top ten hold approximately 1.3%. This sample comprised CD4+ T cells from PBMCs cultured with HCoV-229E spike peptides, obtained after COVID-19 vaccination. The receptors derive from a human donor who received a COVID-19 vaccine.

This clone was found once. The CDR3 DNA is TGTGCCAGCAGCGCGTACAGGGGTGGCAATCAGCCCCAGCATTTT. Translated, it gives CASSAYRGGNQPQHF. The rearrangement uses TRBV7-2 and TRBJ1-5; 7 bases align to TRBD1. V was pared by 5 bases and J by 2 bases, with 6 bases of the junction left unmatched. The CDR3 has 15 residues. Germline assignment: CDR1 SGHTA and CDR2 FQGNSA.

The CDR3 sequence is CATSDPGGIQETQYF. CDR3 coding DNA: TGTGCCACCAGTGACCCGGGGGGGATCCAAGAGACCCAGTACTTC. The chain uses TRBV24-1 and TRBJ2-5; 8 bases fit TRBD2. Germline-derived CDR1 and CDR2 are KGHDR and SFDVKD. J lost 1 base, V lost 4 bases, and 4 bases had no gene match. CDR3 size: 15 residues.

This clone was detected only a few times. The rearrangement links TRBV6-5 to TRBJ2-4, with 7 bases that match TRBD1. The germline CDR1 and CDR2 sequences are MNHEY and SVGAGI. V was clipped by 6 bases and J by 8 bases; unmatched bases: 7. This CDR3 contains 13 residues. The CDR3 DNA reads TGTGCCAGCAGGGACAGGTATGGGGACATTCAGTACTTC. Its translation is CASRDRYGDIQYF.

A single count supports this clone. The chain uses TRBV6-5 and TRBJ2-2, with D hard to call. The length of the CDR3 is 14 residues. The V end was cut by 8 bases, the J end by 0 bases, with 10 bases between. The germline V gene has CDR1 MNHEY and CDR2 SVGAGI. In DNA form, the CDR3 reads TGTGCCAGCTTGCCGCAGGCGAACACCGGGGAGCTGTTTTTT. This gives the protein CASLPQANTGELFF.

V gene TRBV30 combines with J gene TRBJ1-4; D remains unclear. V lost 1 base to trimming and J lost 3 bases, with 6 bases between them. CDR3 length: 13 amino acids. Germline assignment: CDR1 GTSNPN and CDR2 SVGIG (reference sequence). The CDR3 DNA sequence: TGTGCCTGGAGTGCTGGGTCTAATGAAAAACTGTTTTTT. It yields the protein CAWSAGSNEKLFF.

The chain couples TRBV5-4 to TRBJ1-4; D is unclear. Germline lookup yields CDR1 SGHNT and CDR2 YYREEE (reference sequence). V lost 2 bases to trimming and J lost 4 bases, with 9 bases between them. This CDR3 region has 14 residues. The CDR3 reads CASSLGQFNEKLFF. CDR3 bases: TGTGCCAGCAGCTTAGGGCAGTTTAATGAAAAACTGTTTTTT.

This clone occurred once. J is TRBJ2-3 and V is TRBV30; no definite D call. Germline CDR1 and CDR2: GTSNPN and SVGIG (reference sequence). The ends were cut back, 1 base at V and 5 bases at J, with 10 bases in the middle. The CDR3 extends over 13 amino acids. CDR3 bases: TGTGCCTGGAGTGGAACAGAGCGAGATACGCAGTATTTT. This sequence encodes CAWSGTERDTQYF.

The chain has TRBV3-1 (or the pseudogene TRBV3-2) and TRBJ1-4; 7 bases fit TRBD1. The germline CDR1 and CDR2 sequences are LGHDT and YNNKEL (reference sequence). V was clipped by 4 bases and J by 4 bases; unmatched bases: 12. The CDR3 is 17 amino acids. The CDR3 nucleotides read TGTGCCAGCAGCCCGTCCGGGACAGCCTACGGTAATGAAAAACTGTTTTTT. Encoded protein: CASSPSGTAYGNEKLFF.